A single sample is the source of the 23 T cell receptor beta chains below, sequenced in a study of T cells after yellow fever vaccination. TCRdb reanalysed the 5' RACE reads using MiXCR and keeps one entry per CDR3 protein. The table records 110,000 to 150,000 distinct CDR3 sequences, about 6.9% of them present only once. The sample consisted of CD4+ T cells sorted from PBMCs, taken 10 days after the yellow fever booster vaccination. All receptors derive from a man aged 25 to 40 who received the YFV17D yellow fever vaccine.

The sample holds many counts of this clonotype. The chain uses TRBV28 and TRBJ1-5, with 10 bases that match TRBD1. This CDR3 region has 18 residues. The V and J ends lost 4 bases and 2 bases, in that order; junction bases with no gene match: 11. The V gene's germline CDR1 is MDHEN and CDR2 SYDVKM. Here the CDR3 reads CASSSPPGTGDGNQPQHF. DNA for the CDR3: TGTGCCAGCAGTTCGCCACCCGGGACAGGGGATGGCAATCAGCCCCAGCATTTT.

This sequence joins TRBV19 and TRBJ2-1, with 12 bases matching TRBD2. Germline V gene sequence: CDR1 LNHDA, CDR2 SQIVND (reference sequence). CDR3 size: 18 residues. V lost 5 bases, J lost 0 bases, and 8 bases stayed unmatched. CDR3: CASSSPSSGRASYNEQFF. CDR3 in DNA: TGTGCCAGTAGTTCTCCCTCTAGCGGGAGGGCCTCCTACAATGAGCAGTTCTTC.

This clonotype appeared many times. The chain is built from TRBV6-2 or TRBV6-3 and TRBJ2-7, with D possibly being TRBD1 or TRBD2 (5 bases each). The CDR3 is made up of 15 amino acids. CDR1 is MNHEY, CDR2 SVGEGT, per germline. V was cut by 7 bases and J by 1 base, with 17 bases left in between. As DNA, the CDR3 is TGTGCCAGCACCGATCGGGACCCCCCATCCTACGAGCAGTACTTC. Translation: CASTDRDPPSYEQYF.

The chain recombines TRBV6-5 with TRBJ2-5; 7 nucleotides agree with TRBD2. V was pared by 8 bases and J by 5 bases, with 5 bases of the junction left unmatched. Germline V lookup: CDR1 MNHEY, CDR2 SVGAGI. CDR3 length equals 12 residues. The DNA for the CDR3 is TGTGCCAGCTTCAACGGGGGGGAGACCCAGTACTTC. Residues: CASFNGGETQYF.

This clonotype was seen many times. The J gene is TRBJ2-7, the V gene TRBV12-3 or TRBV12-4; no reliable D call. The CDR3 extends over 14 amino acids. The V and J ends lost 7 bases and 2 bases respectively, with 15 bases between them. The chain's CDR3 is CASTPPRVPYEQYF. In nucleotides, the CDR3 is TGTGCCAGCACTCCCCCTAGGGTCCCCTACGAGCAGTACTTC.

This clonotype was found many times. CDR3 coding DNA: TGTGCCAGTAGTACCGACAGGGGAATGTTTCGGGGCTACACCTTC. This translates into CASSTDRGMFRGYTF. The chain uses TRBV19 and TRBJ1-2; the match to TRBD1 covers 8 bases. Losses at the gene ends were 4 bases for V and 8 bases for J; bases not matched to a gene: 12. The CDR3 runs 15 residues. CDR1 LNHDA and CDR2 SQIVND come from the germline V gene (reference sequence).

This clonotype has a count of ten or more. This chain joins TRBV11-2 and TRBJ2-3; 7 bases agree with TRBD1. This CDR3 contains 13 residues. Germline-derived CDR1 and CDR2 are SGHAT and FQNNGV. After removal of 5 bases from V and 6 bases from J, the junction contained 5 bases not matched to a gene. CDR3 bases: TGTGCCAGCAGCGGGGGACAGACGGATACGCAGTATTTT. It specifies CASSGGQTDTQYF.

This clonotype was picked up many times. This chain connects TRBV7-3 to TRBJ2-3; 8 bases map to TRBD1. The length of the CDR3 is 15 residues. The J segment lost 1 base and the V segment lost 5 bases, leaving 5 bases of the junction unmatched. Germline V gene lookup returns CDR1 SGHTA and CDR2 FQGTGA. The CDR3 nucleotides read TGTGCCAGCAGCCAGACAGGGGTCGGCACAGATACGCAGTATTTT. Translating it yields CASSQTGVGTDTQYF. Based on the CDR3 plus reference TRBV7-3 and TRBJ2-3, the full variable domain is GAGVSQTPSNKVTEKGKYVELRCDPISGHTALYWYRQSLGQGPEFLIYFQGTGAADDSGLPNDRFFAVRPEGSVSTLKIQRTERGDSAVYLCASSQTGVGTDTQYFGPGTRLTVL.

This clonotype was counted only a few times. The junction departs from the called germline gene at one end, perhaps through a read error. The rearrangement uses TRBV20-1 and TRBJ2-1; TRBD2 aligns across 8 bases. CDR3 size: 16 residues. The germline V gene encodes CDR1 DFQATT and CDR2 SNEGSKA (reference sequence). Written as DNA, the CDR3 is TGCTGTGCTGGCCGTGCTCTAGCGGGTAACTACAATGAGCAGTTCTTC. Amino acids: CCAGRALAGNYNEQFF.

This clonotype was seen repeatedly, ten times or more. The chain links TRBV5-5 to TRBJ2-7, with 13 bases that match TRBD2. Trimming removed 3 bases from V and 4 bases from J; junction bases left unmatched: 4. CDR3 length: 15 amino acids. Per germline, CDR1 SGHKS and CDR2 YYEKEE (reference sequence). This CDR3 is CASSSGTSGIYEQYF. The CDR3 DNA reads as TGTGCCAGCAGCTCCGGGACTAGCGGGATATACGAGCAGTACTTC.

The gene calls are TRBV11-2 and TRBJ1-1, with D uncertain. CDR1 SGHAT and CDR2 FQNNGV come from the germline V gene. This CDR3 is built from 16 residues. V lost 5 bases, J lost 0 bases, and 16 bases lay in between. CDR3: CASSTITWVMNTEAFF. The CDR3, as DNA: TGTGCCAGCAGCACCATAACATGGGTCATGAACACTGAAGCTTTCTTT. Complete variable domain (other parts from reference TRBV11-2 and TRBJ1-1): EAGVAQSPRYKIIEKRQSVAFWCNPISGHATLYWYQQILGQGPKLLIQFQNNGVVDDSQLPKDRFSAERLKGVDSTLKIQPAKLEDSAVYLCASSTITWVMNTEAFFGQGTRLTVV.

This clonotype came up many times. This rearrangement joins TRBV20-1 to TRBJ2-3; tentative D call: TRBD2 (5 bases). Germline CDR1 DFQATT, CDR2 SNEGSKA (reference sequence). The CDR3 runs to 14 residues. V lost 3 bases to trimming and J lost 0 bases, with 10 bases between them. The CDR3 DNA reads as TGCAGTGCTAGCGGCGGGCCTAGCACAGATACGCAGTATTTT. It translates to CSASGGPSTDTQYF.

There are many counts of this clonotype. The rearrangement uses TRBV20-1 and TRBJ2-1; D may match TRBD1 or TRBD2 (6 bases each). The CDR3 runs 18 residues. Trimming shortened V by 1 base and J by 0 bases, and 19 bases separated the two germline ends. Germline loops: CDR1 DFQATT, CDR2 SNEGSKA (reference sequence). The CDR3 region has the DNA TGCAGTGCTAGAGTACCCCCGGGGGCCGGGGGCTCCTACAATGAGCAGTTCTTC. Translating it yields CSARVPPGAGGSYNEQFF.

This clonotype was seen repeatedly, ten times or more. The chain is built from TRBV24-1 and TRBJ2-3; 7 bases are shared with TRBD1. V was clipped by 9 bases and J by 4 bases; unmatched bases: 9. This CDR3 is 14 amino acids long. Germline values: CDR1 KGHDR, CDR2 SFDVKD. CDR3 loop: CATQGQSQADTQYF. As DNA, the CDR3 is TGTGCCACCCAGGGACAGTCGCAGGCAGATACGCAGTATTTT.

This clonotype was observed a handful of times. The J gene is TRBJ2-4, the V gene TRBV5-1; no definite D call. The CDR3 has 12 amino acids. With 1 base removed from V and 8 bases from J, the gap between germline ends came to 7 bases. Looked up from germline, CDR1 is SGHRS and CDR2 is YFSETQ. As DNA, the CDR3 is TGCGCCAGCAGCTTGACAGAGGACATTCAGTACTTC. Translating it yields CASSLTEDIQYF.

The sample holds many counts of this clonotype. The V call is TRBV12-3 or TRBV12-4, the J call TRBJ2-7; unclear D gene. CDR3 length: 12 amino acids. V was shortened by 3 bases and J by 9 bases, with 12 bases between the two germline ends. For the CDR3, the DNA is TGTGCCAGCAGTTTCGGCCGAGCCGGGCAGTACTTC. Residues: CASSFGRAGQYF.

In this sample, this clonotype turned up many times. This chain joins TRBV18 and TRBJ2-1, with TRBD2 as a possible D gene (6 bases). Trimming removed 3 bases at V and 0 bases at J, with 12 bases between. The CDR3 has 16 amino acids. The V gene's germline CDR1 is KGHSH and CDR2 LQKENI. CDR3 sequence reads: CASSPQYGSSYNEQFF. In DNA form, the CDR3 reads TGTGCCAGCTCACCGCAGTACGGGAGCTCCTACAATGAGCAGTTCTTC.

V gene TRBV10-3 combines with J gene TRBJ2-7, with 9 bases identical to TRBD2. Germline V lookup: CDR1 ENHRY, CDR2 SYGVKD. The CDR3 consists of 13 residues. With V trimmed by 4 bases and J by 5 bases, 3 bases remained unmatched. Here the CDR3 DNA reads TGTGCCATCAGTGCGACTAGCGGAGACGAGCAGTACTTC. The encoded protein is CAISATSGDEQYF.

This clonotype was seen at least ten times. The V call is TRBV4-3, the J call TRBJ2-1; unclear D gene. Germline V CDR1 and CDR2: LGHNA, YSLEER. The CDR3 runs to 14 residues. With 5 bases removed from V and 2 bases from J, the gap between germline ends came to 10 bases. The CDR3 protein is CASSSINTYNEQFF. As DNA, the CDR3 is TGCGCCAGCAGCTCGATAAACACCTACAATGAGCAGTTCTTC.

In this sample, this clonotype turned up many times. The chain is built from TRBV20-1 and TRBJ2-7, with D possibly TRBD1 on 5 matching bases. The CDR3 has 15 amino acids. The V and J ends lost 3 bases and 1 base respectively, with 16 bases between them. Germline loops: CDR1 DFQATT, CDR2 SNEGSKA (reference sequence). Here the CDR3 DNA reads TGCAGTGCTAGGAATAGCCGAAAGGGGTCCTACGAGCAGTACTTC. This sequence encodes CSARNSRKGSYEQYF.

This clonotype was observed many times. The chain recombines TRBV18 with TRBJ1-4; TRBD1 might be the D (5 bases). In germline, CDR1 is KGHSH, CDR2 LQKENI. V lost 3 bases and J 7 bases, leaving 9 bases between the germline ends. The CDR3 covers 13 residues. The CDR3 reads CASSPGTVEKLFF. The CDR3 DNA reads TGTGCCAGCTCACCGGGGACGGTTGAAAAACTGTTTTTT.

This chain connects TRBV5-6 to TRBJ2-3; 10 bases are a match to TRBD1. The CDR3 contains 17 residues. Germline V gene lookup returns CDR1 SGHDT and CDR2 YYEEEE. Germline trimming cut 3 bases from V and 6 bases from J; bases unmatched to any gene: 13. The CDR3 DNA reads TGTGCCAGCAGCTGGACCGGGACAGGGGCCCAAAAGGATACGCAGTATTTT. Its translation: CASSWTGTGAQKDTQYF. Using reference TRBV5-6 and TRBJ2-3 for the parts outside the CDR3, the full variable domain is DAGVTQSPTHLIKTRGQQVTLRCSPKSGHDTVSWYQQALGQGPQFIFQYYEEEERQRGNFPDRFSGHQFPNYSSELNVNALLLGDSALYLCASSWTGTGAQKDTQYFGPGTRLTVL.

This clonotype was seen repeatedly, ten times or more. The chain combines TRBV7-8 with TRBJ2-5; 9 nucleotides line up with TRBD1. J was trimmed by 4 bases and V by 2 bases; bases with no gene match: 2. This CDR3 is built from 14 residues. Germline CDR1 reads SGHVS; CDR2 reads FQNEAQ. CDR3 nucleotide sequence: TGTGCCAGCAGCTTACGGGACAGGGTAGAGACCCAGTACTTC. Its translation is CASSLRDRVETQYF.